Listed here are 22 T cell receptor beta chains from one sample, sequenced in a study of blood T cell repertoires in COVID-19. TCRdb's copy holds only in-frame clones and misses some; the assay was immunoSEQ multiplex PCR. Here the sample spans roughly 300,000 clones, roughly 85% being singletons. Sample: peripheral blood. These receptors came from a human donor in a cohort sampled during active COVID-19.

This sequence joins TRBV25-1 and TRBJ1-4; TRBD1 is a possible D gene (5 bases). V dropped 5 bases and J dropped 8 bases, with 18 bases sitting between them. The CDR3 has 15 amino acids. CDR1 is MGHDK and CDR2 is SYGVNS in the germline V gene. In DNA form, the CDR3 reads TGTGCCAGCAGTTCCTCCCAAGGGAGGGACGAAAAACTGTTTTTT. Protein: CASSSSQGRDEKLFF.

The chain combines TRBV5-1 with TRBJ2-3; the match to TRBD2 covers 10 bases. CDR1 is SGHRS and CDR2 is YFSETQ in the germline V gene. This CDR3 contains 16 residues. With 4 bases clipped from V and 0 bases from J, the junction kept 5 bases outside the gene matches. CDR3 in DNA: TGCGCCAGCAGCATAGGACTAGCGGTGAGCACAGATACGCAGTATTTT. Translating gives CASSIGLAVSTDTQYF.

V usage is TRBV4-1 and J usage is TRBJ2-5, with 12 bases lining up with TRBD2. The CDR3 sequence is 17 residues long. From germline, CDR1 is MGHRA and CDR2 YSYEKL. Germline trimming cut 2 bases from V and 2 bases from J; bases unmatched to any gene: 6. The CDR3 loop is CASSQTSGGIRQETQYF. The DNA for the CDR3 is TGCGCCAGCAGCCAAACTAGCGGGGGGATTCGTCAAGAGACCCAGTACTTC.

CDR3 DNA: TGTGCCAGCAGCTTAGGTGGGCTCTATAATTCACCCCTCCACTTT. This codes for CASSLGGLYNSPLHF. The chain combines TRBV11-2 with TRBJ1-6; D unclear. The CDR3 is 15 amino acids. V dropped 1 base and J dropped 3 bases, with 7 bases sitting between them. CDR1 is SGHAT and CDR2 is FQNNGV in the germline V gene.

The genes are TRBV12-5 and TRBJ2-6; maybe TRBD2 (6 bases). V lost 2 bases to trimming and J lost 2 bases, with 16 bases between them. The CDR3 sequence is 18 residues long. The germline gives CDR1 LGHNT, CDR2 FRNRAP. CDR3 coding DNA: TGTGCTAGTGGTTTGTCCTTGGTGCGGGGAACTGGGGCCAACGTCCTGACTTTC. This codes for CASGLSLVRGTGANVLTF.

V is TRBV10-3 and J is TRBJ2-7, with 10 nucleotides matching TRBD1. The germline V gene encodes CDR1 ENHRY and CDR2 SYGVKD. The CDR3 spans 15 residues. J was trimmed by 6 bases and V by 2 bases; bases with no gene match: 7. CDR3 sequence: CAISELGQGDGEQYF. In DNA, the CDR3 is TGTGCCATCAGTGAGCTCGGACAGGGGGATGGCGAGCAGTACTTC.

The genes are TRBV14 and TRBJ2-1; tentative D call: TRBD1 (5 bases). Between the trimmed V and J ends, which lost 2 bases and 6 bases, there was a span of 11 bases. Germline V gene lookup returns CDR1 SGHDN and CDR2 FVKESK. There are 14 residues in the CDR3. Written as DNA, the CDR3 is TGTGCCAGCAGCCAAAGGGGTTCGGGCAATGAGCAGTTCTTC. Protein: CASSQRGSGNEQFF. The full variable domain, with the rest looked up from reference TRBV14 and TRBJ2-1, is EAGVTQFPSHSVIEKGQTVTLRCDPISGHDNLYWYRRVMGKEIKFLLHFVKESKQDESGMPNNRFLAERTGGTYSTLKVQPAELEDSGVYFCASSQRGSGNEQFFGPGTRLTVL.

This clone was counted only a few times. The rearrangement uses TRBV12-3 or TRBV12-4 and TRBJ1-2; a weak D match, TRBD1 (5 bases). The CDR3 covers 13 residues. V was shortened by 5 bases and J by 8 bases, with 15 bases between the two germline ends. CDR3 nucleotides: TGTGCCAGCAGTCCAAAGACAGTGGGCGGCTACACCTTC. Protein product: CASSPKTVGGYTF.

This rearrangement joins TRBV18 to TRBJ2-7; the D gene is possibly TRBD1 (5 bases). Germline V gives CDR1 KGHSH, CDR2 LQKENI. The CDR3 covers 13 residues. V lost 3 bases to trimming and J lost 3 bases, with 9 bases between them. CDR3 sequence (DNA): TGTGCCAGCTCACCGGGGCCCGTCTACGAGCAGTACTTC. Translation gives CASSPGPVYEQYF.

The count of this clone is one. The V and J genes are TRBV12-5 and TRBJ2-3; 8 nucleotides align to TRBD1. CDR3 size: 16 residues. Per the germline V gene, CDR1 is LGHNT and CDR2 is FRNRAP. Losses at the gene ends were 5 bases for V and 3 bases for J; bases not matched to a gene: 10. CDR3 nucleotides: TGTGCTAGTGGTCACCCTCGGACAGGGAGTACAGATACGCAGTATTTT. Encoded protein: CASGHPRTGSTDTQYF.

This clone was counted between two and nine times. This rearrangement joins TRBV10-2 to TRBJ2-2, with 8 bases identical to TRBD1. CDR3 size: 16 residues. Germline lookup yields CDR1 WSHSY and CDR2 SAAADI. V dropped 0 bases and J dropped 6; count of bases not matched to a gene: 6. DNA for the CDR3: TGCGCCAGCAGTGAGTCCGAGACAGGGGCGGCCGGGGAGCTGTTTTTT. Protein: CASSESETGAAGELFF.

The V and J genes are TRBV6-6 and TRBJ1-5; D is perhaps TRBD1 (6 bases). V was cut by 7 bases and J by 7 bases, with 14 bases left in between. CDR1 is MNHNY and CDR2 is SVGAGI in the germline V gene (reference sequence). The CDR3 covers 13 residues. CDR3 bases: TGTGCCAGCAACTACAGGGTGGGACAGCCCCAGCATTTT. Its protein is CASNYRVGQPQHF.

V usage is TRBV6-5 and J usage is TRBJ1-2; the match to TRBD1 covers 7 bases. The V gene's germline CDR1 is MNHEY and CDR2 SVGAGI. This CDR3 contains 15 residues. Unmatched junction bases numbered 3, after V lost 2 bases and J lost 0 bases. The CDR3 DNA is TGTGCCAGCAGTTACGCAGGGACAGCTAACTATGGCTACACCTTC. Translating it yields CASSYAGTANYGYTF.

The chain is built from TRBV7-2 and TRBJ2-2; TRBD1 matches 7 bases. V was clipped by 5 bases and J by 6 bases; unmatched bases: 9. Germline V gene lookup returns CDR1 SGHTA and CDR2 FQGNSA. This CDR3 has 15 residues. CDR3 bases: TGTGCCAGCAGCCAAGGACAGGCCCGAGCCGGGGAGCTGTTTTTT. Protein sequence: CASSQGQARAGELFF.

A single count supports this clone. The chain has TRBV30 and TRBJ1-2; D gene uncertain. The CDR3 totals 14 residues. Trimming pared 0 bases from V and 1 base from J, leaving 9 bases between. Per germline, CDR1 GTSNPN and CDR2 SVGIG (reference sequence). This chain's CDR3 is CAWSVVPGNYGYTF. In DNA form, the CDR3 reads TGTGCCTGGAGTGTAGTTCCGGGTAACTATGGCTACACCTTC.

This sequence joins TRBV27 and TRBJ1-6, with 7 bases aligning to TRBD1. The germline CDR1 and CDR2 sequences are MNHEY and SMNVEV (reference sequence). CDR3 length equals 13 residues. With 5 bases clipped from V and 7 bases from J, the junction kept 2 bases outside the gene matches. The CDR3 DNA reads TGTGCCAGCAGTACGGACAGGAATTCACCCCTCCACTTT. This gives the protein CASSTDRNSPLHF.

The CDR3 loop is CATATGGGEETQYF. The CDR3 DNA follows: TGTGCCACTGCGACAGGGGGTGGAGAAGAGACCCAGTACTTC. The V and J genes are TRBV24-1 and TRBJ2-5, with 9 bases aligning to TRBD1. The CDR3 sequence is 14 residues long. The ends lost 10 bases at V and 3 bases at J; junction bases unmatched: 8. Germline-derived CDR1 and CDR2 are KGHDR and SFDVKD.

The CDR3 region is CASSLISGGATDTQYF. The CDR3 DNA sequence: TGTGCCAGCAGCTTAATTAGCGGGGGGGCCACAGATACGCAGTATTTT. V usage is TRBV7-8 and J usage is TRBJ2-3; 11 bases fit TRBD2. V shed 2 bases and J 2 bases; nucleotides not matched to a gene: 3. The CDR3 totals 16 residues. Germline CDR1 SGHVS, CDR2 FQNEAQ.

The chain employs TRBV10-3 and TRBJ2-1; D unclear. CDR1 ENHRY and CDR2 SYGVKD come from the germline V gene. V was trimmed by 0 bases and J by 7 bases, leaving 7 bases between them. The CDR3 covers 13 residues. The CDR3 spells CAISESPVNEQFF. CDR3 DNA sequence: TGTGCCATCAGTGAGTCCCCAGTGAATGAGCAGTTCTTC.

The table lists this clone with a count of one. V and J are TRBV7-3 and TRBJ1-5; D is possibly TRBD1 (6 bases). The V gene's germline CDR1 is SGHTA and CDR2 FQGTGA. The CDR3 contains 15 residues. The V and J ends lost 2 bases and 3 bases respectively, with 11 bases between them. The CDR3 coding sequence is TGTGCCAGCAGCTTACCCAACAGGGACAATCAGCCCCAGCATTTT. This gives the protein CASSLPNRDNQPQHF.

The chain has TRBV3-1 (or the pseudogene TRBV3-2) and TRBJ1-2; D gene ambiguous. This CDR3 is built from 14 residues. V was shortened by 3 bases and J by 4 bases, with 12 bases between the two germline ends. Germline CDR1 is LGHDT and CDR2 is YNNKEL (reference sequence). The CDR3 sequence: CASSHAPGLYGYTF. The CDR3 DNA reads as TGTGCCAGCAGCCACGCCCCAGGCCTCTATGGCTACACCTTC.

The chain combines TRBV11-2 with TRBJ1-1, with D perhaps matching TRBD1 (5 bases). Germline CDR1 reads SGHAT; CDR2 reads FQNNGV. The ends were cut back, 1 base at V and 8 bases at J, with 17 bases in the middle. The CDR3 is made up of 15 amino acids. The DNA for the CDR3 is TGTGCCAGCAGCTTAGGGGCGGGGGTAGCGATGGAAGCTTTCTTT. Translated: CASSLGAGVAMEAFF. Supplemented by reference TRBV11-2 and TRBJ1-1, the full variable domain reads EAGVAQSPRYKIIEKRQSVAFWCNPISGHATLYWYQQILGQGPKLLIQFQNNGVVDDSQLPKDRFSAERLKGVDSTLKIQPAKLEDSAVYLCASSLGAGVAMEAFFGQGTRLTVV.